The sequence of this T cell receptor (beta chain) was determined in a study of blood T cell repertoires in COVID-19. The V end lost 3 bases, the J end lost 9 bases, and 12 bases lay between the germline ends. The length of the CDR3 is 12 residues. The V gene's germline CDR1 is GTSNPN and CDR2 SVGIG (reference sequence). Sequencing used immunoSEQ multiplex PCR; TCRdb keeps in-frame clones, though not all of them. The table lists around 100,000 clones, roughly four fifths of them singletons. V gene TRBV30 combines with J gene TRBJ1-5; TRBD1 is a possible D gene (5 bases). Sequenced sample: peripheral blood. This receptor was obtained from a woman older than 75 with active or convalescent COVID-19. CDR3 coding DNA: TGTGCCTGGAGCGAGACAGTGTGGCCCCAGCATTTT. Protein: CAWSETVWPQHF. The full variable domain, rest sourced from reference TRBV30 and TRBJ1-5, is SQTIHQWPATLVQPVGSPLSLECTVEGTSNPNLYWYRQAAGRGLQLLFYSVGIGQISSEVPQNLSASRPQDRQFILSSKKLLLSDSGFYLCAWSETVWPQHFGDGTRLSIL.